The T cell receptor (beta chain) described here comes from a study of cytomegalovirus exposure and HLA in healthy donors. Study outcomes and limitations: Analysis was carried out at a later point, and it linked a missense DCLRE1C variant to TCR beta V- and J-gene trimming. Analyzed later, most CMV-associated TCR beta chains appeared HLA-restricted. Differences between HLA loci emerged in a later analysis of TCR association rates, with DRB1 most and HLA-C fewest.

Worth noting for this clone: No antigen is known for it.

The CDR3 sequence is 12 residues long. The germline CDR1 and CDR2 sequences are SQVTM and ANQGSEA. The V end was cut by 0 bases, the J end by 5 bases, with 5 bases between. The PCR used 60 Vbeta and 13 Jbeta primers. Data came from immunoSEQ multiplex PCR; TCRdb stores just in-frame clones and leaves some out. This table holds approximately 140,000 clones, over 70% found once. This receptor was identified in a woman younger than 30 in good health and CMV-seronegative. The source material was PBMCs. This chain joins TRBV29-1 and TRBJ2-1; no clear D. Here the CDR3 reads CSVEDSDNEQFF. CDR3 nucleotide sequence: TGCAGCGTTGAAGACTCGGACAATGAGCAGTTCTTC.